This passage covers 12 T cell receptor beta chains from one sample sequenced in a study of chemoradiotherapy in HPV16-positive cancers. The protocol was immunoSEQ multiplex PCR, while the TCRdb copy is restricted to in-frame clones and leaves out a portion. The sample shows over a thousand clones, over 60% of them seen only once. The sample was tumor tissue, taken from a patient who underwent chemoradiotherapy. These receptors were taken from a human donor with HPV-associated anogenital cancer.

This clone was recorded a few times. CDR3 residues: CASSLERGLSAYNEQFF. CDR3 sequence (DNA): TGTGCCAGCAGCTTAGAAAGGGGGCTCAGTGCCTACAATGAGCAGTTCTTC. The genes are TRBV7-2 and TRBJ2-1; 7 bases align to TRBD1. J lost 2 bases, V lost 1 base, and 8 bases had no gene match. The CDR3 covers 17 residues. CDR1 and CDR2 from the germline V gene are SGHTA and FQGNSA. Full variable domain (missing parts from reference TRBV7-2 and TRBJ2-1): GAGVSQSPSNKVTEKGKDVELRCDPISGHTALYWYRQSLGQGLEFLIYFQGNSAPDKSGLPSDRFSAERTGGSVSTLTIQRTQQEDSAVYLCASSLERGLSAYNEQFFGPGTRLTVL.

This clone turned up a few times. The rearrangement uses TRBV6-5 and TRBJ1-1; D perhaps matches TRBD1 (5 bases). V was shortened by 0 bases and J by 3 bases, with 11 bases between the two germline ends. Germline CDR1 and CDR2: MNHEY and SVGAGI. There are 15 residues in the CDR3. The CDR3, as DNA: TGTGCCAGCAGTTACTCAGGTGGGGGGGACACTGAAGCTTTCTTT. As protein: CASSYSGGGDTEAFF.

V usage is TRBV4-3 and J usage is TRBJ1-1; the D is unclear. V lost 8 bases and J lost 1, with 11 bases in between. This CDR3 contains 13 residues. Per germline, CDR1 LGHNA and CDR2 YSLEER. CDR3 bases: TGCGCCAGCGGCCCACAGAGGAACACTGAAGCTTTCTTT. Translating it yields CASGPQRNTEAFF.

This clone was detected only once. A much larger clonotype is one base distant, so this may be a read error. The chain is built from TRBV6-4 and TRBJ2-5; D is unresolved. The J call may be in error: the DNA end matches TRBJ2-7 better. In germline, CDR1 is MRHNA, CDR2 SNTAGT. The CDR3 contains 14 residues. Here the CDR3 reads CASTHGYGSYEQYF. The CDR3 bases are TGTGCCAGCACCCACGGGTACGGTTCCTACGAGCAGTACTTC.

The J gene is TRBJ2-7, the V gene TRBV7-2; 8 bases align to TRBD1. CDR3 size: 18 residues. From germline, CDR1 is SGHTA and CDR2 FQGNSA. The V and J ends lost 0 bases and 0 bases, in that order; junction bases with no gene match: 10. CDR3: CASSLAGGFGTGSYEQYF. The CDR3 nucleotides are TGTGCCAGCAGCTTAGCGGGGGGATTCGGGACAGGCTCCTACGAGCAGTACTTC.

The DNA of the CDR3 is TGTGCCAGCAGCTTTTTTCCCGCCGGGGGGGCTCAGTACTTC. Translation gives CASSFFPAGGAQYF. The chain links TRBV7-2 to TRBJ2-7, with 8 bases identical to TRBD2. Germline CDR1 SGHTA, CDR2 FQGNSA. The ends lost 3 bases at V and 10 bases at J; junction bases unmatched: 11. This CDR3 is built from 14 residues.

This chain links TRBV4-2 with TRBJ1-5; 10 bases are a match to TRBD1. The V and J ends lost 3 bases and 1 base, in that order; junction bases with no gene match: 6. CDR3 length: 17 residues. Germline CDR1 and CDR2: LGHNA and YNFKEQ. This CDR3 reads CASSQLTGGWSNQPQHF. The CDR3 DNA follows: TGTGCCAGCAGCCAGTTGACAGGGGGCTGGAGCAATCAGCCCCAGCATTTT.

This clone was observed a handful of times. The CDR3 loop reads CASSQGVSGSETQYF. The DNA for the CDR3 is TGCGCCAGCAGCCAGGGGGTTAGCGGGAGTGAGACCCAGTACTTC. The gene calls are TRBV4-3 and TRBJ2-5, with 9 bases lining up with TRBD2. In germline, CDR1 is LGHNA, CDR2 YSLEER. The length of the CDR3 is 15 residues. The ends lost 3 bases at V and 5 bases at J; junction bases unmatched: 7.

The rearrangement uses TRBV6-5 and TRBJ1-2; the D gene is possibly TRBD1 (5 bases). V was pared by 5 bases and J by 5 bases, with 12 bases between. The CDR3 is 13 residues long. CDR1 and CDR2 from the germline V gene are MNHEY and SVGAGI. The CDR3 DNA sequence: TGTGCCAGCAGTCCAGGGATTTGGTATGGCTACACCTTC. It yields the protein CASSPGIWYGYTF.

This chain uses TRBV6-5 with TRBJ1-5; 7 bases are shared with TRBD1. V gave up 6 bases and J gave up 6 bases; unmatched junction bases: 8. CDR3 length equals 14 residues. Germline V lookup: CDR1 MNHEY, CDR2 SVGAGI. This CDR3 reads CASRDRDTGQPQHF. The CDR3 coding sequence is TGTGCCAGCAGAGACAGGGATACGGGTCAGCCCCAGCATTTT.

The chain carries TRBV6-4 and TRBJ1-2; D is perhaps TRBD1 (5 bases). This CDR3 contains 14 residues. Germline V lookup: CDR1 MRHNA, CDR2 SNTAGT. V was shortened by 2 bases and J by 8 bases, with 15 bases between the two germline ends. This CDR3 is CASSDGTPGGGYTF. CDR3 nucleotides: TGTGCCAGCAGTGACGGGACTCCCGGCGGAGGCTACACCTTC.

The genes are TRBV2 and TRBJ2-1, with TRBD1 matching 10 bases. CDR1 is SNHLY, CDR2 FYNNEI, per germline. The junction had 12 bases not matched to a gene; V was cut back by 5 bases and J by 8 bases. The CDR3 is made up of 16 amino acids. In DNA, the CDR3 is TGTGCCAGCAGTTCCGCCCCCTGGACAGGGGGACATGAGCAGTTCTTC. Translating it yields CASSSAPWTGGHEQFF. Full variable domain (rest looked up from reference TRBV2 and TRBJ2-1): EPEVTQTPSHQVTQMGQEVILRCVPISNHLYFYWYRQILGQKVEFLVSFYNNEISEKSEIFDDQFSVERPDGSNFTLKIRSTKLEDSAMYFCASSSAPWTGGHEQFFGPGTRLTVL.